Below are 15 T cell receptor beta chains sequenced from a single sample in a study of T cells in Graves' hyperthyroidism and ophthalmopathy. Amplification yielded TCR beta CDR3 regions, with RNA transcripts as the source. When the TCR CDR3 underwent first-round RT-PCR, the HTBI primer set was used. TCRdb itself ran the multiplex PCR reads through MiXCR, one entry per CDR3 protein. The table has around 350,000 distinct CDR3 sequences, around 15% seen once. Sequenced: blood. The receptors originated from a woman between 25 and 40 years old with Graves' ophthalmopathy.

Many counts were recorded for this clonotype. This sequence joins TRBV4-1 and TRBJ2-3, with TRBD2 matching over 7 bases. The CDR3 covers 18 residues. V lost 1 base to trimming and J lost 7 bases; unmatched junction nucleotides: 17. Per germline, CDR1 MGHRA and CDR2 YSYEKL. This CDR3 reads CASSQAGPSTSARHTQYF. Here the CDR3 DNA reads TGCGCCAGCAGCCAAGCGGGACCCTCTACTAGCGCGAGGCATACGCAGTATTTT.

The table lists this clonotype with many counts. The chain has TRBV7-2 and TRBJ1-5, with 8 bases matching TRBD1. V lost 4 bases and J lost 7; bases outside the gene matches: 6. Germline V gives CDR1 SGHTA, CDR2 FQGNSA. This CDR3 spans 14 amino acids. In nucleotides, the CDR3 is TGTGCCAGCAGCTGGACAGGGCCGTGGCAGCCCCAGCATTTT. This translates into CASSWTGPWQPQHF.

The chain combines TRBV3-1 with TRBJ2-5, with D tentatively TRBD2 (7 bases). The CDR3 runs 16 residues. From germline, CDR1 is LGHDT and CDR2 YNNKEL (reference sequence). V was cut by 1 base and J by 5 bases, with 17 bases left in between. CDR3 nucleotides: TGTGCCAGCAGCCAAGGCTGGGGGGGGCCGGTGGAGACCCAGTACTTC. It specifies CASSQGWGGPVETQYF.

This clonotype was seen ten or more times. The chain carries TRBV7-9 and TRBJ1-5, with 8 bases that match TRBD1. The CDR3 has 18 residues. Trimming took 4 bases from V and 4 from J; bases not matched to a gene: 15. The germline CDR1 and CDR2 sequences are SEHNR and FQNEAQ (reference sequence). The CDR3: CASSSTNRDRRVNQPQHF. In DNA, the CDR3 is TGTGCCAGCAGCTCGACTAACCGGGACAGGCGGGTTAATCAGCCCCAGCATTTT.

The CDR3 DNA follows: TGCAGTGCTAGAGATCTCGGGACTAGCGGGGGGGCCGAACCCTACAATGAGCAGTTCTTC. This gives the protein CSARDLGTSGGAEPYNEQFF. V and J are TRBV20-1 and TRBJ2-1, with 16 bases that match TRBD2. The CDR3 is 20 amino acids. Germline V gene data show CDR1 as DFQATT and CDR2 as SNEGSKA (reference sequence). J lost 2 bases, V lost 0 bases, and 10 bases had no gene match.

This clonotype was seen ten or more times. The V gene is TRBV5-1, the J gene TRBJ1-1; D gene uncertain. Germline V gives CDR1 SGHRS, CDR2 YFSETQ. Trimming left V 4 bases short and J 11 bases short, with 12 bases between. The CDR3 loop spans 11 amino acids. As DNA, the CDR3 is TGCGCCAGCAGCCAAGGCACAGTCGCTTTCTTT. Translating it yields CASSQGTVAFF.

This clonotype was found many times. The V gene is TRBV28, the J gene TRBJ1-2; D gene ambiguous. CDR3 length: 17 amino acids. The V gene's germline CDR1 is MDHEN and CDR2 SYDVKM. Trimming took off 7 bases at V and 1 base at J, with 22 bases between the two ends. The CDR3 nucleotides read TGTGCCAGCATGCGCCCCGGGCCCCTTGAGATTAACTATGGCTACACCTTC. It yields the protein CASMRPGPLEINYGYTF.

This clonotype was seen repeatedly, ten times or more. This chain connects TRBV18 to TRBJ1-6; D is perhaps TRBD1 (5 bases). Per germline, CDR1 KGHSH and CDR2 LQKENI. With 4 bases removed from V and 5 bases from J, the gap between germline ends came to 21 bases. CDR3 length equals 18 residues. This chain's CDR3 is CASSQVPQGGPDNSPLHF. Written as DNA, the CDR3 is TGTGCCAGCTCACAAGTCCCCCAGGGCGGTCCGGATAATTCACCCCTCCACTTT.

This clonotype was recorded at least ten times. This rearrangement joins TRBV5-1 to TRBJ1-5; D is perhaps TRBD1 (6 bases). CDR3 size: 19 residues. The ends were cut back, 4 bases at V and 4 bases at J, with 27 bases in the middle. CDR1 is SGHRS, CDR2 YFSETQ, per germline. CDR3 protein: CASSPAPFGRGGRNQPQHF. The CDR3 DNA sequence: TGCGCCAGCAGCCCCGCTCCTTTTGGTAGGGGGGGCCGAAATCAGCCCCAGCATTTT. Using reference TRBV5-1 and TRBJ1-5 for the parts outside the CDR3, the full variable domain is KAGVTQTPRYLIKTRGQQVTLSCSPISGHRSVSWYQQTPGQGLQFLFEYFSETQRNKGNFPGRFSGRQFSNSRSEMNVSTLELGDSALYLCASSPAPFGRGGRNQPQHFGDGTRLSIL.

This clonotype has ten or more counts. The rearrangement joins TRBV30 to TRBJ1-2, with a weak D call TRBD1 (6 bases). V was cut by 4 bases and J by 6 bases, with 12 bases left in between. The CDR3 has 12 residues. The germline V gene has CDR1 GTSNPN and CDR2 SVGIG (reference sequence). CDR3 protein: CAWNRALDGYTF. The DNA for the CDR3 is TGTGCCTGGAACAGGGCGTTGGATGGCTACACCTTC.

This clonotype was detected ten times or more. The rearrangement links TRBV27 to TRBJ1-4; D is ambiguous. Between the trimmed V and J ends, which lost 5 bases and 0 bases, there was a span of 10 bases. The germline CDR1 and CDR2 sequences are MNHEY and SMNVEV (reference sequence). The length of the CDR3 is 15 residues. Here the CDR3 DNA reads TGTGCCAGCAGTCCCTTCAGGCCAACTAATGAAAAACTGTTTTTT. This gives the protein CASSPFRPTNEKLFF.

This clonotype was counted many times. This chain connects TRBV2 to TRBJ2-1; a weak D match, TRBD1 (6 bases). CDR1 SNHLY and CDR2 FYNNEI come from the germline V gene. This CDR3 has 15 residues. With 4 bases removed from V and 4 bases from J, the gap between germline ends came to 14 bases. The CDR3 loop reads CASSALAQGYNEQFF. The CDR3 coding sequence is TGTGCCAGCAGTGCATTGGCACAGGGTTACAATGAGCAGTTCTTC.

The sample holds many counts of this clonotype. The chain combines TRBV7-9 with TRBJ1-2; 11 nucleotides match TRBD1. This CDR3 is built from 13 residues. The J segment lost 6 bases and the V segment lost 4 bases, leaving 1 base of the junction unmatched. Per the germline V gene, CDR1 is SEHNR and CDR2 is FQNEAQ (reference sequence). The CDR3 is CASSSDRGHGYTF. The CDR3 nucleotides read TGTGCCAGCAGCTCGGACAGGGGGCATGGCTACACCTTC.

This clonotype was counted only a few times. The chain recombines TRBV15 with TRBJ2-1; 8 nucleotides agree with TRBD2. The CDR3 is made up of 13 amino acids. The trim removed 8 bases at V and 8 bases at J, leaving 8 bases unmatched. Germline CDR1 and CDR2: LNHNV and YYDKDF (reference sequence). The CDR3 loop reads CATGRGEVDEQFF. CDR3 DNA: TGTGCCACCGGGCGGGGGGAAGTCGATGAGCAGTTCTTC.

This clonotype was counted many times. The gene calls are TRBV2 and TRBJ2-3; perhaps TRBD2 as D (5 bases). This CDR3 is built from 15 residues. The ends were cut back, 4 bases at V and 0 bases at J, with 11 bases in the middle. Germline V lookup: CDR1 SNHLY, CDR2 FYNNEI. The CDR3 nucleotides are TGTGCCAGCAGTGGAGAGGGCCTCAGCACAGATACGCAGTATTTT. Translation: CASSGEGLSTDTQYF. Together with reference TRBV2 and TRBJ2-3, the CDR3 gives the full variable domain: EPEVTQTPSHQVTQMGQEVILRCVPISNHLYFYWYRQILGQKVEFLVSFYNNEISEKSEIFDDQFSVERPDGSNFTLKIRSTKLEDSAMYFCASSGEGLSTDTQYFGPGTRLTVL.